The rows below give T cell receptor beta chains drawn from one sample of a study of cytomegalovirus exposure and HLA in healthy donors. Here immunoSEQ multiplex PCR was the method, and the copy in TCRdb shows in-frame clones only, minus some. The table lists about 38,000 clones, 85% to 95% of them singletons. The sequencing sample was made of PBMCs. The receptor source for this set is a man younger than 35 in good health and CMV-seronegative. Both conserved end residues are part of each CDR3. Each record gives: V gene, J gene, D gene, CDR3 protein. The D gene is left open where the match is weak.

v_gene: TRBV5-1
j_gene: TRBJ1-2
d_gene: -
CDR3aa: CASSSEGQGFSGYTF

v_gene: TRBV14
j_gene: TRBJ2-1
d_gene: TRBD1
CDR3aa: CASSLKNDRGPYNEQFF

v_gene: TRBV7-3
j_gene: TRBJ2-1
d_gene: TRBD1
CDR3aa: CASSLGQGIYEQFF

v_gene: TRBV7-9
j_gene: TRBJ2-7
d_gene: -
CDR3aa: CASSRTPYEQYF

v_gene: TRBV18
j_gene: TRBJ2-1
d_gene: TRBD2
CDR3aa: CASSPPDGRSYNEQFF

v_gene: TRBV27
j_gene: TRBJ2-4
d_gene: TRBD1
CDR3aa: CASSPRTGGDIQYF

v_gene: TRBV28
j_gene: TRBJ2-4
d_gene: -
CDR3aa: CASSPDKSKNIQYF

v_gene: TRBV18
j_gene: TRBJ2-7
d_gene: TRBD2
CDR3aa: CASSPRGTRGNEQYF

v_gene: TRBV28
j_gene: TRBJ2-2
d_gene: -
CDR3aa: CASSTRDTNTGELFF

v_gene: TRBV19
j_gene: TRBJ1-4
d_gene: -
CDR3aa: CASKHNEKLFF

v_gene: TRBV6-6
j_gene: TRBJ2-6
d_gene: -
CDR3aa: CASSYSGSGANVLTF

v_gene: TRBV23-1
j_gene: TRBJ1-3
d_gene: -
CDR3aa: CASSPVEGGATSGNTIYF

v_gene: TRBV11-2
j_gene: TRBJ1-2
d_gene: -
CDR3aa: CASSLAGNYGYTF

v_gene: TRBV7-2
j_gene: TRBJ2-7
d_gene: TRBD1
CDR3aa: CASSFGTGTYEQYF

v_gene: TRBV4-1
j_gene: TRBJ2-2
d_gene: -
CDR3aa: CASRTQAGITGELFF

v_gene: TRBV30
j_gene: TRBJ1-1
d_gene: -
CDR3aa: CAWRLGGGAGEAFF

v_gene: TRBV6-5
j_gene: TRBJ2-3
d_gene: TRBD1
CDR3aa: CASSYGTGPTDTQYF

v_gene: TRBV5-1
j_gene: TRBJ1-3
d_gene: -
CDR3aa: CASGGNEDTIYF

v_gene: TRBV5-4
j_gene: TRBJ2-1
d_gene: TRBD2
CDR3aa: CASSLAGASSYNEQFF

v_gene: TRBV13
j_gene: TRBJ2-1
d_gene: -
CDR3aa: CASSLTLPVNNEQFF

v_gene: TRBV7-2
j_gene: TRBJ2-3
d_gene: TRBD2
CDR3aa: CASSSPSGDPSDTQYF

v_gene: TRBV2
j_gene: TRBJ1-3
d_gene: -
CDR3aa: CASSERGHEYSGNTIYF

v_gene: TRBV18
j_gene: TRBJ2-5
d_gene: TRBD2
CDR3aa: CASSPPSTGADSGGFQETQYF

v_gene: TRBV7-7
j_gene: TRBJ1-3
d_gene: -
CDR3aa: CASSLGHGNTIYF

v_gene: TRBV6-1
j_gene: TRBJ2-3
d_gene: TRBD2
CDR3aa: CASRPSGRGVDTQYF

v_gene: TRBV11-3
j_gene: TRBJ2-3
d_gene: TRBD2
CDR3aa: CASSSLAGSTDTQYF

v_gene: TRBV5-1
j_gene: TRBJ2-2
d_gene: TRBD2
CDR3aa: CASSFERGPPGGGELFF

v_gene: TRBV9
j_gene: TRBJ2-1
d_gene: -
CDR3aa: CASSVAQEYNEQFF

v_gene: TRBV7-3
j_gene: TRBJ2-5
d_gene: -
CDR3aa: CASSLRGGANQETQYF

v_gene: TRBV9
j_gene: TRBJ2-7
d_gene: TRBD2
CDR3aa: CASSVNSGSSDEQYF

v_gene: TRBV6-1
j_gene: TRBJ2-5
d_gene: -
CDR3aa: CASSEAGETQYF

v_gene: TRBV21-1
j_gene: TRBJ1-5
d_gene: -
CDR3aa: CASSPLGRAGHQPQHF

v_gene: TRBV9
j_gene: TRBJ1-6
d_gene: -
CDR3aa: CASSPTGMRSPLHF

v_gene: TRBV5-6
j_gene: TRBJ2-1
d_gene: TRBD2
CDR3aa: CASSFDMVRESNEQFF

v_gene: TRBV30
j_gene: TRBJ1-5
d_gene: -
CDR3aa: CAWSGGGPGNQPQHF

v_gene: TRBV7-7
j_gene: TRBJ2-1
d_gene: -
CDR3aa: CASSTSGIYNEQFF

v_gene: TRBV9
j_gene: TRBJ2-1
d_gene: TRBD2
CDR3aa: CASSFSGSMNNEQFF

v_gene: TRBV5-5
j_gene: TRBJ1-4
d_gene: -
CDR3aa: CASSGQTRGPTNEKLFF

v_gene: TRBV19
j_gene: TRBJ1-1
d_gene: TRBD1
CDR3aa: CASSPPVGQRNTEAFF

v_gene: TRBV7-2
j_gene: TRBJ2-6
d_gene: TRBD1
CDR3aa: CASTGTATFSGANVLTF

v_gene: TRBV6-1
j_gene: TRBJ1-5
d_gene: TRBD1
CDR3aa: CARDAVFRGSQPQHF

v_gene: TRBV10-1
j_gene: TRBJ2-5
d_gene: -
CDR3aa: CATVIHGDATQYF

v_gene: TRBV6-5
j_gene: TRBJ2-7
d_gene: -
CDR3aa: CASRDSKRVYEQYF

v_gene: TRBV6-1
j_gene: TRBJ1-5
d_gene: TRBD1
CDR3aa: CASSDGTVFSNQPQHF

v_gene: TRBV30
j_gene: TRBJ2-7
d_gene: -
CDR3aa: CACQAGSYEQYF

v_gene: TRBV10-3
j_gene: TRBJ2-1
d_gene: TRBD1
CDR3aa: CATCYRGDNEQFF

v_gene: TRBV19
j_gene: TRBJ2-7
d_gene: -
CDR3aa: CASSTGGPTGEQYF

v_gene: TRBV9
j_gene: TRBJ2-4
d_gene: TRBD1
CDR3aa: CAILGRQGSKNIQYF

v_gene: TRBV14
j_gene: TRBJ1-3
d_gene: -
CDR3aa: CASSPAGGNTIYF

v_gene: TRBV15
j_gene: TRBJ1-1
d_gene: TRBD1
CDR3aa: CATSRDRGRAPAFF

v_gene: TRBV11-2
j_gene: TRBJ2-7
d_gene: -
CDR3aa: CASSLVADGGYF

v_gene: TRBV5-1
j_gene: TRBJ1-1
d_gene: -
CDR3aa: CASSLSGRGNTEAFF

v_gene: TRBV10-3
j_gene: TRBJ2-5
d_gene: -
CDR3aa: CAISEPQETQYF